This T cell receptor beta chain was identified during a study of Ad26.COV2.S vaccination and SARS-CoV-2 variants. Germline-derived CDR1 and CDR2 are SGHVS and FQNEAQ. The CDR3 contains 14 residues. V was cut by 1 base and J by 1 base, with 8 bases left in between. The treatment here: about 20 received Ad26.COV2.S at low or high dose, single or two shots; about 5 received placebo; per-sample allocation not given. It was on day 63 after the first vaccine or placebo injection that samples were taken. This Boston cohort included adults aged 18-55 years. Method: immunoSEQ multiplex PCR; TCRdb's copy keeps in-frame clones and lacks some. The sample shows around 450,000 clones, more than 80% of them seen only once.

This receptor was obtained from a person between 18 and 65 years old who received the Ad26.COV2.S COVID-19 vaccine or a placebo. The chain recombines TRBV7-8 with TRBJ2-7, with D possibly TRBD2 on 6 matching bases. This sample comprised peripheral blood, obtained in a trial of Ad26.COV2.S vaccine versus placebo. The CDR3 loop is CASSLVRGSYEQYF. As DNA, the CDR3 is TGTGCCAGCAGCTTAGTTCGGGGGTCCTACGAGCAGTACTTC.